This T cell receptor beta chain was obtained from a study of persistence of HIV-infected CD4 T cells. The overall study: Isolated cells were CMV- and HIV-1 Gag-responding CD4+ T cells.

The V gene's germline CDR1 is SGHTA and CDR2 FQGNSA. This CDR3 region has 14 residues. V lost 3 bases, J lost 2 bases, and 0 bases stayed unmatched. A remark on this clone: Its antigen is not known.

Sequencing used immunoSEQ version 4 in survey mode. Template was genomic DNA at 7.5 to 10 ng/uL, with up to about 1 ug used per sample. Only in-frame clones appear in the TCRdb table, and some are missing; sequencing was by immunoSEQ multiplex PCR. The sample includes approximately 31,000 clones, approximately 85% of them seen just once. Cells were stimulated with CMV-infected fibroblast lysates at about 10 ug/mL. Sorted nonresponding memory CD4+ T cells were CD40L-negative, CD69-negative, CD45RO-high. CD8+ T cells were removed from PBMCs prior to stimulation. This receptor was obtained from an adult man with HIV who was CMV-seropositive. The specimen comprised CD4+ T cells sorted from PBMCs after 18-hour stimulation, sampled from a patient who received antiretroviral therapy. This chain uses TRBV7-2 with TRBJ2-7, with 11 bases matching TRBD2. The CDR3 region has the DNA TGTGCCAGCAGCTTTAGCGGGGGGGCCTACGAGCAGTACTTC. Translated: CASSFSGGAYEQYF.